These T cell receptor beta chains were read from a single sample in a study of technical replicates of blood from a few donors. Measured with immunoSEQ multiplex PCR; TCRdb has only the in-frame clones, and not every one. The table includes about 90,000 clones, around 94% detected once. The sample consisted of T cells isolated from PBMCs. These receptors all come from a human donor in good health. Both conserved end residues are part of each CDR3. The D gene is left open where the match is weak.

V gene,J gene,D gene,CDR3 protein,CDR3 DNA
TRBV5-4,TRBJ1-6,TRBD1,CASSLDRGYSPLHF,TGTGCCAGCAGCTTAGACAGGGGGTACTCACCCCTCCACTTT
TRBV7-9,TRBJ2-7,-,CASSLGQGLAGGPNEQYF,TGTGCCAGCAGCTTAGGACAGGGGTTGGCGGGAGGGCCTAACGAGCAGTACTTC
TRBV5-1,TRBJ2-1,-,CASSLVGPGADEQFF,TGCGCCAGCAGCTTGGTTGGTCCAGGGGCGGATGAGCAGTTCTTC
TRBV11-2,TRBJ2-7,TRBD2,CASTLGASGAYEQYF,TGTGCCAGCACCCTGGGGGCTAGCGGGGCCTACGAGCAGTACTTC
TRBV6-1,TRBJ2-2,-,CASRRTYTGELFF,TGTGCCAGCAGGCGGACTTACACCGGGGAGCTGTTTTTT
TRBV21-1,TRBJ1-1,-,CASSKARDSGAPEAFF,TGTGCCAGCAGCAAAGCTCGCGACAGCGGGGCCCCTGAAGCTTTCTTT
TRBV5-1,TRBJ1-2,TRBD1,CASSLAGQGIYGYTF,TGCGCCAGCAGCTTGGCGGGACAGGGGATCTATGGCTACACCTTC
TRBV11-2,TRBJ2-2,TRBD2,CASRLAGRGTGELFF,TGTGCCAGCAGACTAGCCGGGAGGGGCACCGGGGAGCTGTTTTTT
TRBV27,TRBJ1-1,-,CASSSMEHKNTEAFF,TGTGCCAGCAGTTCAATGGAGCACAAGAACACTGAAGCTTTCTTT
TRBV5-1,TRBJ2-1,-,CASSSPGGFSSYNEQFF,TGCGCCAGCAGCTCCCCAGGCGGGTTCAGCTCCTACAATGAGCAGTTCTTC
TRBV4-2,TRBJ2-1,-,CASSQGDSPEVNEQFF,TGTGCCAGCAGCCAAGGGGACTCCCCGGAAGTCAATGAGCAGTTCTTC
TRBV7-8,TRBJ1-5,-,CASSLEVRAPRAEHF,TGTGCCAGCAGCTTAGAGGTTAGGGCCCCCAGGGCCGAGCATTTT
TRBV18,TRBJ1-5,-,CASSPSGSNQPQHF,TGTGCCAGCTCACCAAGCGGAAGCAATCAGCCCCAGCATTTT